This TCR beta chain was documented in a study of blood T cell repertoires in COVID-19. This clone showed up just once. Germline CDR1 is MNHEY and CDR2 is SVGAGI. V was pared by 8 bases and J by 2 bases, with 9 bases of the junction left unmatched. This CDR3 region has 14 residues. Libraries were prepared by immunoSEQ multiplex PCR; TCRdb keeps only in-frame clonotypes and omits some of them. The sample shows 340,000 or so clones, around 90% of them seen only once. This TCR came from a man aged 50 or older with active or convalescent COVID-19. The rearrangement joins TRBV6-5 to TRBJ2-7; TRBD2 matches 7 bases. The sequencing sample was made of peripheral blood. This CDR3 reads CASRLGEGPYEQYF. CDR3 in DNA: TGTGCCAGCCGACTGGGGGAGGGGCCCTACGAGCAGTACTTC.